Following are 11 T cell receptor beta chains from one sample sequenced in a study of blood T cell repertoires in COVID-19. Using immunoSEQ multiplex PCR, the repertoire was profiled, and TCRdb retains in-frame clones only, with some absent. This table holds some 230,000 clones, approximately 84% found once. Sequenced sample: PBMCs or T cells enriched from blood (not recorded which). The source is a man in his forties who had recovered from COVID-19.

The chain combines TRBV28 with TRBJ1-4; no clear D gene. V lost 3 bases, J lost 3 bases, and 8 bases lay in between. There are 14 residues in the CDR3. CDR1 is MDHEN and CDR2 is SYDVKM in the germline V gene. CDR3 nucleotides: TGTGCCAGCAGTTTTTACGCGTCTAATGAAAAACTGTTTTTT. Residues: CASSFYASNEKLFF. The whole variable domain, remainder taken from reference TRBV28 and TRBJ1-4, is DVKVTQSSRYLVKRTGEKVFLECVQDMDHENMFWYRQDPGLGLRLIYFSYDVKMKEKGDIPEGYSVSREKKERFSLILESASTNQTSMYLCASSFYASNEKLFFGSGTQLSVL.

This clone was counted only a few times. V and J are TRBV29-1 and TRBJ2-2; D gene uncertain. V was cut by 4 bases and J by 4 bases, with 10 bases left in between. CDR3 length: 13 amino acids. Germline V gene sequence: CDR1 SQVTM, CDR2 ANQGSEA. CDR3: CSVADFSTGELFF. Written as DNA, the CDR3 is TGCAGCGTTGCCGACTTTTCCACCGGGGAGCTGTTTTTT.

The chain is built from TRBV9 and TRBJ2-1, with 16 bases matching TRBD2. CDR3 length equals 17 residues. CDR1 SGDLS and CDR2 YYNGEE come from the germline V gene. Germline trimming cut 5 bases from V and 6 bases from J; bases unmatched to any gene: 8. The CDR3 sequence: CASSSGTSGGASNEQFF. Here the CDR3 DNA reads TGTGCCAGCAGTTCTGGGACTAGCGGGGGGGCCAGCAATGAGCAGTTCTTC.

The CDR3, as DNA: TGTGCCAGCAGCTTAAGGATTGTAGGGGGCCACGGGGAGCTGTTTTTT. Translated, it gives CASSLRIVGGHGELFF. V and J are TRBV7-9 and TRBJ2-2; 7 nucleotides agree with TRBD1. Germline CDR1 and CDR2: SEHNR and FQNEAQ (reference sequence). J gave up 7 bases and V 2 bases, and 10 bases lay outside the gene matches. The CDR3 contains 16 residues.

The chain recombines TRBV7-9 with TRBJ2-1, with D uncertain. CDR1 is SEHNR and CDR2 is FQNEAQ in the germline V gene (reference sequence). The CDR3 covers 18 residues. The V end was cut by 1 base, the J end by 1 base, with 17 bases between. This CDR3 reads CASSLVGGTQGSYNEQFF. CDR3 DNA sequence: TGTGCCAGCAGCTTAGTCGGCGGCACCCAAGGTTCCTACAATGAGCAGTTCTTC. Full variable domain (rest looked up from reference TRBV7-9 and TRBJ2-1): DTGVSQNPRHKITKRGQNVTFRCDPISEHNRLYWYRQTLGQGPEFLTYFQNEAQLEKSRLLSDRFSAERPKGSFSTLEIQRTEQGDSAMYLCASSLVGGTQGSYNEQFFGPGTRLTVL.

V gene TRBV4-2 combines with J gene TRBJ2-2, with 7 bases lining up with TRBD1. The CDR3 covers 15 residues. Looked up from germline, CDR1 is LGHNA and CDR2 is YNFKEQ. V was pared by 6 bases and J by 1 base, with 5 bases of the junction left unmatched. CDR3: CASRGRQGNTGELFF. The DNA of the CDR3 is TGTGCCAGCAGGGGGCGACAGGGGAACACCGGGGAGCTGTTTTTT.

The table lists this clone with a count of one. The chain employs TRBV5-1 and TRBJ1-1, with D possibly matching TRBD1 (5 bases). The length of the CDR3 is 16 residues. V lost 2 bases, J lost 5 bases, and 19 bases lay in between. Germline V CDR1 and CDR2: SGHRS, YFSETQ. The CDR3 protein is CASSFRVKGRGTEAFF. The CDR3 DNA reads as TGCGCCAGCAGCTTTCGGGTAAAGGGAAGGGGTACTGAAGCTTTCTTT.

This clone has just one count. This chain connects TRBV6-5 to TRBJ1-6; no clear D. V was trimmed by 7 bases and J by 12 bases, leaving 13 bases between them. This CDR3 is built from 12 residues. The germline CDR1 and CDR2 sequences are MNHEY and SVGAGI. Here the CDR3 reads CASTPNSQPLHF. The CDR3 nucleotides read TGTGCCAGCACCCCCAACAGTCAACCCCTCCACTTT.

Written as DNA, the CDR3 is TGTGCCAGCAGCCTCAATGCCTACGAGCAGTACTTC. It codes for CASSLNAYEQYF. This chain connects TRBV7-8 to TRBJ2-7; D unresolved. Germline CDR1 is SGHVS and CDR2 is FQNEAQ. The CDR3 is 12 amino acids. V dropped 5 bases and J dropped 2 bases, with 7 bases sitting between them.

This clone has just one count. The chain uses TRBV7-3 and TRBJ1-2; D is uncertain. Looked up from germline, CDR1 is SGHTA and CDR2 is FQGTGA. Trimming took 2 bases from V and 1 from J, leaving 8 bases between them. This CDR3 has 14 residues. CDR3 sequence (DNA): TGTGCCAGCAGCTTAGAGCGATTTAACTATGGCTACACCTTC. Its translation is CASSLERFNYGYTF.

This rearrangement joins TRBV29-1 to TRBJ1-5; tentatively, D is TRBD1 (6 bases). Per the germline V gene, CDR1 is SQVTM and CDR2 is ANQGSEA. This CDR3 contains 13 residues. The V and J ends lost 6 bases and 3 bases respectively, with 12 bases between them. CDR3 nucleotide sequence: TGCAGCGTCCGACAGGACCTCAATCAGCCCCAGCATTTT. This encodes CSVRQDLNQPQHF.